This T cell receptor (beta chain) came from a study of blood T cell repertoires in COVID-19. Study overall: Whether acute or convalescent, the COVID-19 samples came from the United States, Italy and Spain. PBMCs, B-cell-depleted T cells, or T cells were the source of the cDNA or gDNA that made up the material.

TCRdb's copy holds only in-frame clones and misses some; the assay was immunoSEQ multiplex PCR. Of approximately 300,000 clones in the sample, 75% to 90% were seen once. Germline CDR1 and CDR2: SGHTA and FQGNSA. The CDR3 has 12 amino acids. With 5 bases removed from V and 8 bases from J, the gap between germline ends came to 12 bases. The TCR sequence derives from a woman between 45 and 60 years old who had recovered from COVID-19. The gene calls are TRBV7-2 and TRBJ2-5; D perhaps matches TRBD2 (5 bases). Sequences were obtained from peripheral blood. CDR3 coding DNA: TGTGCCAGCAGCCCCTTCCGGGAAACCCAGTACTTC. Translation: CASSPFRETQYF.